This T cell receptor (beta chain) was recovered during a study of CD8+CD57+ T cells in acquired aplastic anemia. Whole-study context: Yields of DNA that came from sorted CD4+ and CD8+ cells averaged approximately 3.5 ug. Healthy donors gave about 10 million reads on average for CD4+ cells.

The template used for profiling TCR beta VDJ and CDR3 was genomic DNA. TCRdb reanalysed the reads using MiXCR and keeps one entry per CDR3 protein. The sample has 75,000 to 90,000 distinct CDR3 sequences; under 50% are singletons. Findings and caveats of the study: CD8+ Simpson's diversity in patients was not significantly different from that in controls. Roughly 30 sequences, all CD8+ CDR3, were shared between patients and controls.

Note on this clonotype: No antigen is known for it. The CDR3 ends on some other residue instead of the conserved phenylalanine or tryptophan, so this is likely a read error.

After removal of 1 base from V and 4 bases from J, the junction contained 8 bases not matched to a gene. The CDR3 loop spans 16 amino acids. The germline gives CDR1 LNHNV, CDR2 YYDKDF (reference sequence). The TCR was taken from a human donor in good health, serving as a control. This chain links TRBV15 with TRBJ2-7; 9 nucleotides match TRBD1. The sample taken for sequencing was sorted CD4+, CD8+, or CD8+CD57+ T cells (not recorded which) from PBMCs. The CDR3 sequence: CATSRGRGTGMYEQYL. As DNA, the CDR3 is TGTGCCACCAGCAGAGGTCGAGGGACAGGGATGTACGAGCAGTACCTC.